This T cell receptor beta chain was profiled in a study of cytomegalovirus exposure and HLA in healthy donors. Study conclusions and caveats: It was confirmed in vitro that a few of the CMV-associated chains were specific for CMV antigens. The finding came from a later analysis; first-cohort TCR clusters tended to co-occur in the roughly 110 validation repertoires. Reportedly, cytomegalovirus status was diagnosed with high sensitivity and specificity.

As concerns this clone: The antigen is unknown.

Germline V gene sequence: CDR1 MGHRA, CDR2 YSYEKL. Trimming took off 3 bases at V and 3 bases at J, with 12 bases between the two ends. The CDR3 consists of 15 residues. The donors were in the roughly 130-subject validation cohort, distinct from the approximately 670-subject first cohort. The table came from immunoSEQ multiplex PCR; TCRdb's copy has only in-frame clones and leaves some out. The sample has 100,000 to 150,000 clones, approximately 89% seen once. This rearrangement joins TRBV4-1 to TRBJ1-5, with D tentatively TRBD1 (6 bases). This sequence originates from a woman aged 18-30 years in good health and CMV-seronegative. Material: PBMCs. The DNA of the CDR3 is TGCGCCAGCAGCCAGGCAGGACAGAACAATCAGCCCCAGCATTTT. It yields the protein CASSQAGQNNQPQHF.